What follows describes a single TCR beta chain. The source of the sample is a study of shared clonotypes between healthy human individuals. CD45RO-negative, CCR7-positively selected cells formed the naive CD8 fraction, excluding terminally differentiated effector memory CD45RA+ cells. Trimming pared 0 bases from V and 0 bases from J, leaving 18 bases between. CDR1 MGHRA and CDR2 YSYEKL come from the germline V gene. This CDR3 has 18 residues. Repertoires were generated with immunoSEQ multiplex PCR, while TCRdb's copy carries only in-frame clones and drops some. The profile shows around 650,000 clones, 95% to 97% of them singletons.

The specimen was naive CD8+ T cells sorted from blood. The TCR was taken from a woman aged 30 to 39 in good health. The V gene is TRBV4-1, the J gene TRBJ2-7, with a weak D call TRBD2 (7 bases). The CDR3 region is CASSQELGGQTISYEQYF. Written as DNA, the CDR3 is TGCGCCAGCAGCCAAGAATTGGGGGGGCAGACAATCTCCTACGAGCAGTACTTC.